This TCR beta chain stems from a study of identical twins' blood T cells. TCRdb reprocessed the 5' RACE reads via MiXCR and lists one record per CDR3 protein. The sample consists of fewer than 450,000 distinct CDR3 sequences, over 25% of them appearing once. To note about this clonotype: A junction end diverges from the germline sequence, so it may reflect a read error.

The CDR3 extends over 14 amino acids. Germline CDR1 reads SQVTM; CDR2 reads ANQGSEA. J is TRBJ2-4 and V is TRBV29-1; TRBD1 matches 7 bases. The sequenced sample was PBMCs. The clonotype comes from a woman aged 18-49 years in good health. Here the CDR3 DNA reads TGCAGCGTGTCCCCGACAGGGCGCTTAAACATTCGGTACTTC. It specifies CSVSPTGRLNIRYF.